The rows below give T cell receptor beta chains drawn from one sample of a study of T-cell memory formation after mild COVID-19. TCRdb recomputed calls from the 5' RACE reads with MiXCR, one row per CDR3 protein. The sample gives hundreds of thousands of distinct CDR3 sequences, 15% to 20% of which show up once; 20% to 25% is in the top ten. Sample: PBMCs or a T cell subset sorted from them (not recorded which). The receptors shown here come from a man aged 18-30 years who had mild COVID-19 (a few samples of this study predate the infection). Cell type and time point are not known. Both conserved end residues are part of each CDR3. The D gene is left open where the match is weak. Some rows mark clone size as missing; the rest say once, few, many or name a class of expanded clone.

clone size	V gene	J gene	CDR3 length	D gene	CDR3 protein	CDR3 DNA
few	TRBV6-5	TRBJ2-1	18	.	CASSYGPIGQGLLYEQFF	TGTGCCAGCAGTTACGGACCCATAGGGCAGGGATTGCTGTATGAGCAGTTCTTC
many	TRBV20-1	TRBJ2-7	12	.	CSASIQSYEQYF	TGCAGTGCTAGTATCCAGAGCTACGAGCAGTACTTC
.	TRBV12-5	TRBJ2-3	16	TRBD1	CASGLAGGTSTDTQYF	TGTGCTAGTGGTTTGGCAGGGGGTACTAGCACAGATACGCAGTATTTT
.	TRBV20-1	TRBJ2-1	15	TRBD2	CSAREAGGRYNEQFF	TGCAGTGCTAGAGAGGCGGGGGGACGCTACAATGAGCAGTTCTTC
.	TRBV6-1	TRBJ2-5	14	TRBD1	CASSPNRGGETQYF	TGTGCCAGCAGCCCGAACAGGGGTGGGGAGACCCAGTACTTC
once	TRBV20-1	TRBJ1-2	14	.	CSARDPFWVNGYTF	TGCAGTGCTAGAGATCCATTTTGGGTAAATGGCTACACCTTC
many	TRBV7-2	TRBJ1-1	14	.	CASSLGPGNTEAFF	TGTGCCAGCAGCTTAGGGCCGGGGAACACTGAAGCTTTCTTT
once	TRBV18	TRBJ2-1	16	TRBD2	CASSPPTSGGAGEQFF	TGTGCCAGCTCACCGCCGACTAGCGGGGGGGCGGGTGAGCAGTTCTTC
many	TRBV3-1	TRBJ2-3	18	TRBD2	CASSGFGGEGSPTDTQYF	TGTGCCAGCAGCGGGTTTGGTGGGGAGGGATCACCCACAGATACGCAGTATTTT
few	TRBV7-2	TRBJ1-3	13	.	CASSPDSGNTIYF	TGTGCCAGCAGTCCGGACTCTGGAAACACCATATATTTT
.	TRBV14	TRBJ2-1	12	TRBD2	CASSQGAGGKFF	TGTGCCAGCAGCCAAGGGGCCGGGGGGAAGTTCTTC
many	TRBV7-3	TRBJ2-1	18	.	CASSRSAFRGLLYNEQFF	TGTGCCAGCAGCCGAAGCGCTTTCCGAGGGCTTCTCTACAATGAGCAGTTCTTC